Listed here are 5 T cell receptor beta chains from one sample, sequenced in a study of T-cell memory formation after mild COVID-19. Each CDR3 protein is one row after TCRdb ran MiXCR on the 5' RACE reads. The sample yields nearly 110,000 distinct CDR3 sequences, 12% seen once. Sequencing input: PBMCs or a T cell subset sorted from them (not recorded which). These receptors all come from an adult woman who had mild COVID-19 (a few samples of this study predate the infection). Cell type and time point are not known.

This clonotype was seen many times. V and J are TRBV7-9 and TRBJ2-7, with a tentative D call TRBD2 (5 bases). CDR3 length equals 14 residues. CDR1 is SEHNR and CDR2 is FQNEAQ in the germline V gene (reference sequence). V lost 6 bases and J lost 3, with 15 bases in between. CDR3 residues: CASSWTGRDYEQYF. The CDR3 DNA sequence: TGTGCCAGCAGTTGGACCGGCCGGGACTACGAGCAGTACTTC.

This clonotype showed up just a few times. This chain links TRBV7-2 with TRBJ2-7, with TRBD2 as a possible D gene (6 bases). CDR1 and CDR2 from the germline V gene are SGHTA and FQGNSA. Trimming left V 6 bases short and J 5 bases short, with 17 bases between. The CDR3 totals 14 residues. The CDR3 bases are TGTGCCAGCAGACCGCCGACTAGAATCCACGAGCAGTACTTC. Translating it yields CASRPPTRIHEQYF.

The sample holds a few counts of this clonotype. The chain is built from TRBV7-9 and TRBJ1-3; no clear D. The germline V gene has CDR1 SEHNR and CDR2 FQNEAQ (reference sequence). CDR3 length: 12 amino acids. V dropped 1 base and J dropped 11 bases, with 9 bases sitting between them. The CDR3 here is CASSLGGSSIYF. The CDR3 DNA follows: TGTGCCAGCAGCTTAGGAGGATCGTCCATATATTTT.

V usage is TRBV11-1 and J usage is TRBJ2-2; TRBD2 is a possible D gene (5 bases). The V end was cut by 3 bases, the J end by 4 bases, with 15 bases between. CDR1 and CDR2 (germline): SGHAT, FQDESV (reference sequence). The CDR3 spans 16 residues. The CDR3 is CASSFSRGSFTGELFF. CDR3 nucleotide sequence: TGTGCCAGCAGCTTTTCAAGAGGGAGTTTCACCGGGGAGCTGTTTTTT.

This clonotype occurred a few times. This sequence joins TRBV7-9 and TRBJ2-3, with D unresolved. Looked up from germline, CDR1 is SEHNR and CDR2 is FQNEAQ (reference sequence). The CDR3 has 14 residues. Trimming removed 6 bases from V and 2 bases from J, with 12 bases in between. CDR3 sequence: CASSPTMDTDTQYF. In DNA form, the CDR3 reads TGTGCCAGCAGTCCGACCATGGACACAGATACGCAGTATTTT.